This T cell receptor beta chain was documented in a study of cytomegalovirus exposure and HLA in healthy donors. The data were produced by immunoSEQ multiplex PCR, yet TCRdb's version contains in-frame clones alone and is incomplete. Found here are over 60,000 clones, 85% to 95% of them singletons; the top ten hold about 3.5%. CDR3 length: 15 residues. The germline gives CDR1 LNHDA, CDR2 SQIVND (reference sequence). Trimming removed 5 bases at V and 1 base at J, with 14 bases between. This receptor was identified in a man between 18 and 35 years old in good health and CMV-seronegative. The specimen sequenced was PBMCs. V gene TRBV19 combines with J gene TRBJ1-1; tentative D call: TRBD1 (5 bases). DNA for the CDR3: TGTGCCAGTAGTTTCCAGGGTTGGGGGAACACTGAAGCTTTCTTT. It translates to CASSFQGWGNTEAFF.